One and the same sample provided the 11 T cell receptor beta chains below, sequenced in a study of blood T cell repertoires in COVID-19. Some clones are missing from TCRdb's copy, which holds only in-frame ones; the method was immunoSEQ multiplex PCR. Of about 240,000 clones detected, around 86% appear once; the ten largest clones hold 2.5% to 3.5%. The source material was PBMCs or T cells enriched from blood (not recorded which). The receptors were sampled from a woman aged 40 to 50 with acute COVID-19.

The CDR3 DNA sequence: TGTGCCAGCGTTGACCTAGGTGGCGCGAACACTGAAGCTTTCTTT. It encodes CASVDLGGANTEAFF. V gene TRBV2 combines with J gene TRBJ1-1; D unclear. The CDR3 sequence is 15 residues long. Trimming stripped 8 bases from V and 1 base from J, with 17 bases between. Germline CDR1 is SNHLY and CDR2 is FYNNEI.

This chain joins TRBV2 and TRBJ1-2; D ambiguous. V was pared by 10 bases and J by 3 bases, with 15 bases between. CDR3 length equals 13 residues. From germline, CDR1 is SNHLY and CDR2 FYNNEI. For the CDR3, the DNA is TGTGCCACAGGCCCATCTGGCGACTATGGCTACACCTTC. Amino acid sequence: CATGPSGDYGYTF.

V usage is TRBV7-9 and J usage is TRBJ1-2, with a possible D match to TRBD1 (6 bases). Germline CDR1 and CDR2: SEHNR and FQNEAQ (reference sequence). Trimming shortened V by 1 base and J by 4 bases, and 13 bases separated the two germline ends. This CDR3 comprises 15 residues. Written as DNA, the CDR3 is TGTGCCAGCAGCTTAGAACTACAGGGTCCCTATGGCTACACCTTC. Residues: CASSLELQGPYGYTF.

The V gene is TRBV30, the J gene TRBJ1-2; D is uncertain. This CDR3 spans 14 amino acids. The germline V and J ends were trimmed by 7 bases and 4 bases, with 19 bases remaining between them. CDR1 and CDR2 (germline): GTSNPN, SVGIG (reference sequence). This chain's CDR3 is CASGTSGYAYGYTF. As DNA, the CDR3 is TGTGCCTCGGGAACCAGCGGGTACGCCTATGGCTACACCTTC.

CDR3 in amino acids: CASSFAAGVTGELFF. CDR3 DNA: TGTGCCAGCAGCTTCGCAGCGGGAGTTACCGGGGAGCTGTTTTTT. The chain combines TRBV5-4 with TRBJ2-2; 8 positions agree with TRBD2. The CDR3 spans 15 residues. V shed 2 bases, J shed 5 bases, and the junction held 5 bases outside the gene matches. In germline, CDR1 is SGHNT, CDR2 YYREEE (reference sequence).

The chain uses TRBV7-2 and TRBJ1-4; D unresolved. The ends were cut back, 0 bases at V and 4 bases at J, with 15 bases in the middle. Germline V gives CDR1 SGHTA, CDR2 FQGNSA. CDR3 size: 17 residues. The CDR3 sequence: CASSLARGMTLNEKLFF. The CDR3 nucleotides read TGTGCCAGCAGCTTAGCGCGAGGCATGACCCTTAATGAAAAACTGTTTTTT.

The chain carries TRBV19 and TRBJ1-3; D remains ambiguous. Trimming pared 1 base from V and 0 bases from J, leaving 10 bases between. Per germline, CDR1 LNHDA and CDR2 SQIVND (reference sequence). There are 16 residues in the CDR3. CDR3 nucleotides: TGTGCCAGTAGTATAGTCCAGGACTACTCTGGAAACACCATATATTTT. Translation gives CASSIVQDYSGNTIYF.

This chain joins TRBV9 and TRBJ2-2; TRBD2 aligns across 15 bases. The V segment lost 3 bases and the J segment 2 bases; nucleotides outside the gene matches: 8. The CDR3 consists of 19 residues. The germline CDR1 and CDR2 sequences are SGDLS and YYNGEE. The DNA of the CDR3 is TGTGCCAGCAGCGACCCCAGGACTAGCGGGAGGGATAACACCGGGGAGCTGTTTTTT. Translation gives CASSDPRTSGRDNTGELFF.

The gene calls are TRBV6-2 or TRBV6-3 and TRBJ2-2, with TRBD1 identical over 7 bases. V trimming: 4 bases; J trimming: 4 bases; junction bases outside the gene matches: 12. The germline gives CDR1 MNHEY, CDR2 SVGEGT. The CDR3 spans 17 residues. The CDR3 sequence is CASSSKRQGSGTGELFF. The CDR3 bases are TGTGCCAGCAGTTCAAAGAGACAGGGCAGCGGCACCGGGGAGCTGTTTTTT.

CDR3 residues: CATAGSGNTIYF. The CDR3 coding sequence is TGTGCCACAGCAGGGTCTGGAAACACCATATATTTT. V usage is TRBV30 and J usage is TRBJ1-3; D may be TRBD1 (5 bases). Germline CDR1 GTSNPN, CDR2 SVGIG (reference sequence). The CDR3 contains 12 residues. The V gene lost 8 bases and the J gene lost 1 base, with 9 bases spanning the gap.

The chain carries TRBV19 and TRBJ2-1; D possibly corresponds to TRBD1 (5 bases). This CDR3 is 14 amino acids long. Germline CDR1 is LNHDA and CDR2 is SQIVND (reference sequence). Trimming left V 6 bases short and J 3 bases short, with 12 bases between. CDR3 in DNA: TGTGCCAGTAGCAGACAGATAAACTACAATGAGCAGTTCTTC. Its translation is CASSRQINYNEQFF.